This entry is about one TCR beta chain. Antigen unknown. The sample originates from a study of regulatory T cells in long-lasting Graves disease. General study results and limits: Favored gene segments in persistent disease were TRBV28, TRBJ1-2 and TRBJ2-5. With a small sample size, accuracy may have been reduced.

Described time point: newly diagnosed GD, antithyroid drugs for less than 3 months. Scientists built the TCR library using RNA that was extracted from PBMCs. CDR1 and CDR2 (germline): SEHNR, FQNEAQ (reference sequence). The CDR3 contains 16 residues. Trimming took 1 base from V and 3 from J, leaving 15 bases between them. HTBI primers from iRepertoire and Arm-PCR of CDR3 regions yielded the TCR beta libraries. MiXCR, run by TCRdb on the multiplex PCR reads, gives a single entry per CDR3 protein. Of some 400,000 distinct CDR3 sequences in the sample, about 16% were seen once. These data were also filed under a second study, of T cells in Graves' hyperthyroidism and ophthalmopathy.

Material: peripheral blood mononuclear cells (PBMCs), obtained at new diagnosis, from a patient treated with antithyroid drugs. V is TRBV7-9 and J is TRBJ1-2; D is possibly TRBD1 (6 bases). This sequence originates from a woman under 40 with Graves disease. The CDR3: CASSLVGDNTDYGYTF. Written as DNA, the CDR3 is TGTGCCAGCAGCTTAGTAGGGGACAATACGGACTATGGCTACACCTTC.